A single sample is the source of the 10 T cell receptor beta chains below, sequenced in a study of control samples from healthy donors and cancer patients. The repertoire was sequenced with immunoSEQ multiplex PCR; TCRdb's copy has only in-frame clones and lacks some. The table has about 130,000 clones, approximately 92% seen once. Sequences were obtained from PBMCs. The receptors were gathered from a man older than 75 with head and neck cancer.

The chain has TRBV19 and TRBJ2-3; D might be TRBD2 (6 bases). Germline values: CDR1 LNHDA, CDR2 SQIVND (reference sequence). V lost 3 bases to trimming and J lost 6 bases, with 10 bases between them. The CDR3 sequence is 13 residues long. CDR3 in amino acids: CASSMARGDTQYF. The CDR3 coding sequence is TGTGCCAGTAGTATGGCCCGGGGGGATACGCAGTATTTT. Supplemented by reference TRBV19 and TRBJ2-3, the full variable domain reads DGGITQSPKYLFRKEGQNVTLSCEQNLNHDAMYWYRQDPGQGLRLIYYSQIVNDFQKGDIAEGYSVSREKKESFPLTVTSAQKNPTAFYLCASSMARGDTQYFGPGTRLTVL.

The chain uses TRBV5-6 and TRBJ1-2; TRBD1 might be the D (5 bases). The V and J ends lost 4 bases and 3 bases respectively, with 10 bases between them. Germline CDR1 and CDR2: SGHDT and YYEEEE. CDR3 length: 13 residues. CDR3 coding DNA: TGTGCCAGCAGCCCGGACATCTACTATGGCTACACCTTC. It specifies CASSPDIYYGYTF.

The chain combines TRBV3-1 (or the pseudogene TRBV3-2) with TRBJ1-6; D remains ambiguous. Trimming removed 2 bases from V and 5 bases from J, with 10 bases in between. The CDR3 sequence is 15 residues long. Germline assignment: CDR1 LGHDT and CDR2 YNNKEL (reference sequence). CDR3 amino acids: CASSQTPGHNSPLHF. The DNA for the CDR3 is TGTGCCAGCAGCCAAACACCAGGTCATAATTCACCCCTCCACTTT.

CDR3 region: CAWAGGANVLTF. In DNA, the CDR3 is TGTGCCTGGGCGGGTGGGGCCAACGTCCTGACTTTC. The chain combines TRBV30 with TRBJ2-6, with D possibly TRBD2 on 5 matching bases. CDR3 length equals 12 residues. The V gene lost 5 bases and the J gene lost 3 bases, with 5 bases spanning the gap. CDR1 is GTSNPN, CDR2 SVGIG, per germline (reference sequence).

The chain recombines TRBV18 with TRBJ1-1; D is undetermined. The CDR3 consists of 13 residues. Germline V CDR1 and CDR2: KGHSH, LQKENI. V was trimmed by 0 bases and J by 7 bases, leaving 9 bases between them. The CDR3 coding sequence is TGTGCCAGCTCACCACCAGGTAGTGATGAAGCTTTCTTT. Its translation is CASSPPGSDEAFF.

The V gene is TRBV11-2, the J gene TRBJ2-7; no clear D gene. The germline gives CDR1 SGHAT, CDR2 FQNNGV. V gave up 6 bases and J gave up 1 base, with 7 bases separating them. The CDR3 runs 12 residues. In DNA form, the CDR3 reads TGTGCCAGCAGGGGAAGGTCCTACGAGCAGTACTTC. This codes for CASRGRSYEQYF.

The chain couples TRBV2 to TRBJ2-7; D might be TRBD2 (5 bases). V was shortened by 7 bases and J by 6 bases, with 16 bases between the two germline ends. Per the germline V gene, CDR1 is SNHLY and CDR2 is FYNNEI. This CDR3 is built from 13 residues. The DNA of the CDR3 is TGTGCCAGCAAGAGGGAAACAGCAATCGAGCAGTACTTC. Translated, it gives CASKRETAIEQYF.

A single count supports this clone. The V call is TRBV25-1, the J call TRBJ1-2, with D possibly being TRBD1 (5 bases). Germline V gene lookup returns CDR1 MGHDK and CDR2 SYGVNS. The CDR3 loop spans 15 amino acids. V dropped 2 bases and J dropped 7 bases, with 17 bases sitting between them. The CDR3 protein is CASSEMGPQSGGYTF. CDR3 nucleotide sequence: TGTGCCAGCAGTGAAATGGGACCGCAAAGCGGTGGCTACACCTTC.

V usage is TRBV5-1 and J usage is TRBJ1-5; D remains unclear. This CDR3 is 15 amino acids long. Deletions cut 1 base from V and 0 bases from J, with 8 bases between. Germline V gene sequence: CDR1 SGHRS, CDR2 YFSETQ. The CDR3 loop is CASSLMPTSNQPQHF. DNA for the CDR3: TGCGCCAGCAGCTTGATGCCTACTAGCAATCAGCCCCAGCATTTT.

This chain uses TRBV4-2 with TRBJ2-3, with 10 bases that match TRBD2. The CDR3 loop spans 19 amino acids. The V gene's germline CDR1 is LGHNA and CDR2 YNFKEQ. V dropped 1 base and J dropped 1; count of bases not matched to a gene: 11. This CDR3 reads CASSQVKSSGGSGTDTQYF. The CDR3 bases are TGTGCCAGCAGCCAAGTTAAGTCTAGCGGGGGTTCAGGCACAGATACGCAGTATTTT.